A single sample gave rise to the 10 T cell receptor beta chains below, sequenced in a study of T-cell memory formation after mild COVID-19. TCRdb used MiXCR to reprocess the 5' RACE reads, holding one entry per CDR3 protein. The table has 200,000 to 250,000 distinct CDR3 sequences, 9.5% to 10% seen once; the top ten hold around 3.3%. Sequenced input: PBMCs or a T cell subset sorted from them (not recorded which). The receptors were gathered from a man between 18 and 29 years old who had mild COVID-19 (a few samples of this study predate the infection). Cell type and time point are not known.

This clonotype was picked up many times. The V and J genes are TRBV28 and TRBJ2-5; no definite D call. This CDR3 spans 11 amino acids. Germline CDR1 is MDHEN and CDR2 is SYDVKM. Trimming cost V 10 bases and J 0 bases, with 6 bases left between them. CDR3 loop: CAIRNQETQYF. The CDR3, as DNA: TGTGCCATCCGAAACCAAGAGACCCAGTACTTC.

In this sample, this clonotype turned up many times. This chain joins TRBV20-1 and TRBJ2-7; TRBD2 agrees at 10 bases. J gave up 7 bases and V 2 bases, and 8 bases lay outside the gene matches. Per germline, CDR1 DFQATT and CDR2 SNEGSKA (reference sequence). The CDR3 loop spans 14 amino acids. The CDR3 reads CSARIPAGGLEQYV. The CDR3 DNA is TGCAGTGCTAGAATACCAGCGGGGGGGCTTGAGCAGTACGTC.

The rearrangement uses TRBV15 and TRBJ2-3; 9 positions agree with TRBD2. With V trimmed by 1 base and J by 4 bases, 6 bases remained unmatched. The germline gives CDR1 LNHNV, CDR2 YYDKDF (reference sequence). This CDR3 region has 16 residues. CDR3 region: CATSRVGGGASDTQYF. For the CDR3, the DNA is TGTGCCACCAGCAGAGTCGGCGGGGGGGCATCAGATACGCAGTATTTT.

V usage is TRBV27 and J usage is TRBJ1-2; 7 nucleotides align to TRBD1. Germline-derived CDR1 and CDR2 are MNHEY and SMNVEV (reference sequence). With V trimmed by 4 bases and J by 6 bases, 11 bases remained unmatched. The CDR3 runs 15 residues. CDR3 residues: CASSSTGIGGDGYTF. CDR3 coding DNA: TGTGCCAGCAGTTCGACAGGGATTGGAGGTGATGGCTACACCTTC.

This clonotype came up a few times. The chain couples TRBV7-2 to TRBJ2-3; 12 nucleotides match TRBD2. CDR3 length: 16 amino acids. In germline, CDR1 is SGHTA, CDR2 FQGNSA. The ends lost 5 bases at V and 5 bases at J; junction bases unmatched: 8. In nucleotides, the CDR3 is TGTGCCAGCAGCCTCAGGACTAGCGGGGATATAGATACGCAGTATTTT. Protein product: CASSLRTSGDIDTQYF.

The CDR3 spells CATSDPGLAGGNEQFF. The CDR3 region has the DNA TGTGCCACCAGTGATCCCGGACTAGCGGGCGGAAATGAGCAGTTCTTC. The J gene is TRBJ2-1, the V gene TRBV24-1; 11 bases line up with TRBD2. The trim removed 3 bases at V and 7 bases at J, leaving 7 bases unmatched. The CDR3 has 16 amino acids. The germline CDR1 and CDR2 sequences are KGHDR and SFDVKD.

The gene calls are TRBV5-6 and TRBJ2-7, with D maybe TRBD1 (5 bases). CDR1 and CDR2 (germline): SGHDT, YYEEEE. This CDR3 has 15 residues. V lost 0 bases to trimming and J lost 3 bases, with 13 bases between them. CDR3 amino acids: CASSLGGRPGYEQYV. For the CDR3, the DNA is TGTGCCAGCAGCTTGGGGGGCAGGCCAGGCTACGAGCAGTACGTC.

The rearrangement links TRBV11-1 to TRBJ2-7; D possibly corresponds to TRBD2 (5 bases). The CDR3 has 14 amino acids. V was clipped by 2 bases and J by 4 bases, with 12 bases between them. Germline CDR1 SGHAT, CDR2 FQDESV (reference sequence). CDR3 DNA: TGTGCCAGCAGCTTATCGGGGTTTAAGTACGAGCAGTACTTC. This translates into CASSLSGFKYEQYF.

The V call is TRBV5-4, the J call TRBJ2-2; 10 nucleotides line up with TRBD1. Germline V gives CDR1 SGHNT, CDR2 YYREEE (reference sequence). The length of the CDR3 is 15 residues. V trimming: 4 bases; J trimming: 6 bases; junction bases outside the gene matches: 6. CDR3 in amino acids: CASSPATGGAGELFF. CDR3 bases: TGTGCCAGCAGCCCCGCGACAGGGGGCGCCGGGGAGCTGTTTTTT. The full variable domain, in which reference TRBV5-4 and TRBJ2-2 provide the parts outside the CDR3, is ETGVTQSPTHLIKTRGQQVTLRCSSQSGHNTVSWYQQALGQGPQFIFQYYREEENGRGNFPPRFSGLQFPNYSSELNVNALELDDSALYLCASSPATGGAGELFFGEGSRLTVL.

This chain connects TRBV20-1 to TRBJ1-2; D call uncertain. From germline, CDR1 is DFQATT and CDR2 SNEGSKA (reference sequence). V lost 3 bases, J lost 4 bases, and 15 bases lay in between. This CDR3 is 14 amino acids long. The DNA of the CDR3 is TGCAGTGCTAGGGCGGACGGGAGGAGCTATGGCTACACCTTC. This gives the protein CSARADGRSYGYTF.